The 10 T cell receptor beta chains reported below all come from one sample, sequenced in a study of T cell repertoires in cytomegalovirus infection. TCRdb recomputed calls from the reads with MiXCR, one row per CDR3 protein. The sample lists roughly 68,000 distinct CDR3 sequences, 20% to 25% occurring once. Antigen specificity for these receptors is unknown. Sequenced: PBMCs, sequenced either directly or after in vitro stimulation (not recorded which). These receptors were obtained from a human donor in good health (CMV status not recorded). Some clones in this sample may be carry-over from other donors' samples.

This chain uses TRBV10-2 with TRBJ2-7; TRBD2 matches 11 bases. The CDR3 sequence is 15 residues long. From germline, CDR1 is WSHSY and CDR2 SAAADI. The V segment lost 6 bases and the J segment 4 bases; nucleotides outside the gene matches: 8. Written as DNA, the CDR3 is TGCGCCAGCAGCCCTCGAACTAGCGGGGGTTACGAGCAGTACGTC. The encoded protein is CASSPRTSGGYEQYV.

There are a few counts of this clonotype. The chain carries TRBV28 and TRBJ2-7, with D unresolved. The CDR3 is made up of 13 amino acids. Trimming removed 6 bases from V and 3 bases from J, with 12 bases in between. Germline V gene lookup returns CDR1 MDHEN and CDR2 SYDVKM. The CDR3 DNA is TGTGCCAGCAGAGAGGACGGTAGCTACGAGCAGTACTTC. Its protein product is CASREDGSYEQYF.

The sample holds a few counts of this clonotype. Here the CDR3 DNA reads TGCGCCAGCAGTGCGGGACAGGGGTACCAAGAGACCCAGTACTTC. Its protein is CASSAGQGYQETQYF. This sequence joins TRBV10-1 and TRBJ2-5, with 10 bases matching TRBD1. The CDR3 extends over 15 amino acids. Trimming cost V 4 bases and J 0 bases; bases outside gene matches: 2. In germline, CDR1 is WNHNN, CDR2 SYGVQD (reference sequence).

The chain joins TRBV2 to TRBJ2-7; D perhaps matches TRBD2 (6 bases). Trimming took 6 bases from V and 1 from J, leaving 7 bases between them. The CDR3 length is 12 residues. CDR1 is SNHLY, CDR2 FYNNEI, per germline. The CDR3 bases are TGTGCCAGCAGCGGGAGTTCCTACGAGCAGTACTTC. This sequence encodes CASSGSSYEQYF.

The genes are TRBV4-2 and TRBJ1-2, with D uncertain. Trimming cost V 0 bases and J 7 bases, with 9 bases left between them. The CDR3 extends over 13 amino acids. CDR1 and CDR2 (germline): LGHNA, YNFKEQ. The CDR3 loop is CASSQDGVSGYTF. As DNA, the CDR3 is TGTGCCAGCAGCCAAGATGGGGTCTCTGGCTACACCTTC.

This clonotype was picked up a small number of times. The chain links TRBV2 to TRBJ1-2; a possible D gene is TRBD1 (5 bases). Germline V lookup: CDR1 SNHLY, CDR2 FYNNEI. Trimming took off 6 bases at V and 8 bases at J, with 13 bases between the two ends. The CDR3 is 12 amino acids. In DNA form, the CDR3 reads TGTGCCAGCAGGAGGGGAGCCGGGGGCTACACCTTC. Protein: CASRRGAGGYTF.

CDR3 sequence: CASSFYSTGTASYEQYV. The CDR3 nucleotides read TGTGCCAGCAGCTTTTACAGCACAGGGACAGCTTCCTACGAGCAGTACGTC. The chain combines TRBV6-6 with TRBJ2-7; 7 bases match TRBD1. Trimming cost V 6 bases and J 1 base; bases outside gene matches: 15. CDR1 is MNHNY and CDR2 is SVGAGI in the germline V gene (reference sequence). The CDR3 covers 17 residues.

This clonotype was detected only a few times. The genes are TRBV10-3 and TRBJ1-2, with D possibly being TRBD1 (6 bases). Trimming cost V 2 bases and J 4 bases, with 14 bases left between them. Germline V gives CDR1 ENHRY, CDR2 SYGVKD. The CDR3 spans 15 residues. CDR3 sequence: CAISEPYRVGYGYTF. In DNA form, the CDR3 reads TGTGCCATCAGTGAGCCCTACAGGGTCGGCTATGGCTACACCTTC.

The chain is built from TRBV6-1 and TRBJ1-2, with 9 bases identical to TRBD1. This CDR3 comprises 16 residues. Germline lookup yields CDR1 MNHNS and CDR2 SASEGT. The ends lost 5 bases at V and 3 bases at J; junction bases unmatched: 10. The CDR3 DNA sequence: TGTGCCAGCAGTCCGCGGACAGGGGAGGTTGACTATGGCTACACCTTC. It translates to CASSPRTGEVDYGYTF.

This clonotype was seen ten or more times. The chain uses TRBV7-2 and TRBJ2-5; 14 bases fit TRBD2. Germline assignment: CDR1 SGHTA and CDR2 FQGNSA. The CDR3 is 17 residues long. V lost 3 bases and J lost 5; bases outside the gene matches: 8. The chain's CDR3 is CASSFQPGLAGVETQYF. The CDR3 nucleotides read TGTGCCAGCAGCTTCCAGCCGGGACTAGCGGGAGTGGAGACCCAGTACTTC.